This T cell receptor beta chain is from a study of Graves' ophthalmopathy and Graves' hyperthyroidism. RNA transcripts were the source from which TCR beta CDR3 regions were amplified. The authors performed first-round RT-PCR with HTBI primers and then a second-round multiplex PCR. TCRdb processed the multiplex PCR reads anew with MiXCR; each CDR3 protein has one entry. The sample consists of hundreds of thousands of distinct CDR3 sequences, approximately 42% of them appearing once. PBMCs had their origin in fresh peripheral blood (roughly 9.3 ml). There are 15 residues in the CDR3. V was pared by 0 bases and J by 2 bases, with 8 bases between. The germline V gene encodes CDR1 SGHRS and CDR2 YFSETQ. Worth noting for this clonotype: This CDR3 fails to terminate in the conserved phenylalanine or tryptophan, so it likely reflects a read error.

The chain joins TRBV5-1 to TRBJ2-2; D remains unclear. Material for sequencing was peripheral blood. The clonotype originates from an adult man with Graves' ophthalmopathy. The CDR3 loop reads CASSLAGSNTGELFC. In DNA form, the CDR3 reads TGCGCCAGCAGCTTGGCCGGCAGCAACACCGGGGAGCTGTTTTGT.